Described below is a single T cell receptor beta chain sequence and its context. The antigen remains undetermined. V shed 3 bases and J shed 3 bases, with 11 bases lying between them. Germline V lookup: CDR1 KGHSH, CDR2 LQKENI. The CDR3 runs 14 residues. The data stem from a study of blood T cells in healthy people across ages. Each sample gave at least 6.5 million isolated PBMCs. The study, taken as a whole, reports: Observed TCR beta diversity per million T cells went down as age went up. This fall followed a roughly linear course with age.

For the second PCR, which ran for about 6 to 11 cycles, a sample-barcoded 5' primer and a J-beta primer mix were used. TCRdb re-called the 5' RACE reads through MiXCR, storing one row per CDR3 protein. The data show approximately 800,000 distinct CDR3 sequences, under 40% seen once. The chain links TRBV18 to TRBJ1-2; the D gene is possibly TRBD1 (5 bases). Sequencing used blood. The source is a man younger than 35 in good health. The DNA for the CDR3 is TGTGCCAGCTCACCGGAACAGGATTACTATGGCTACACCTTC. Residues: CASSPEQDYYGYTF.